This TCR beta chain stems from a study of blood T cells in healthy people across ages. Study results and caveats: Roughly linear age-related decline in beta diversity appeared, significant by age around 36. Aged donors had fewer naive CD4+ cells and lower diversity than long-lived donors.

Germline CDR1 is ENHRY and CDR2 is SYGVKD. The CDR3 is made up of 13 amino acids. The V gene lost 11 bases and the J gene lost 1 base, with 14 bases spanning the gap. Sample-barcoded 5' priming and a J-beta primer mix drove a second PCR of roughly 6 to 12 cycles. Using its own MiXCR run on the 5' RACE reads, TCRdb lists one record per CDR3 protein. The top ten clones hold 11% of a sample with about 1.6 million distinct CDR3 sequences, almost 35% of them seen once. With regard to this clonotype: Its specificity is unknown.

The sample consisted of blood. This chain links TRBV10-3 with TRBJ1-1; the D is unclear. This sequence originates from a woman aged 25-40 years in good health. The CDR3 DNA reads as TGTGCCGCCACCGGGTACGAGAACACTGAAGCTTTCTTT. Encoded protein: CAATGYENTEAFF.